The 21 T cell receptor beta chains below all came from one sample that was sequenced in a study of T cell repertoires in cytomegalovirus infection. TCRdb processed the reads anew with MiXCR; each CDR3 protein has one entry. The sample includes approximately 500,000 distinct CDR3 sequences, 15% to 20% of them seen just once. The sample consisted of CD8+ T cells from PBMCs. These receptors all come from a human donor in good health (CMV status not recorded). Some clones in this sample may be carry-over from other donors' samples.

The rearrangement joins TRBV7-9 to TRBJ2-5; TRBD2 might be the D (6 bases). This CDR3 is 14 amino acids long. Germline loops: CDR1 SEHNR, CDR2 FQNEAQ (reference sequence). V dropped 4 bases and J dropped 5 bases, with 14 bases sitting between them. CDR3 region: CASSSEAGAETQYF. CDR3 coding DNA: TGTGCCAGCAGCTCGGAAGCGGGTGCGGAGACCCAGTACTTC.

The chain carries TRBV29-1 and TRBJ1-4; D is unclear. CDR1 is SQVTM, CDR2 ANQGSEA, per germline. V was trimmed by 6 bases and J by 12 bases, leaving 11 bases between them. The CDR3 length is 10 residues. The CDR3 nucleotides read TGCAGCGTAAGGACGGACGAACTGTTTTTT. Residues: CSVRTDELFF.

This clonotype was observed at least ten times. The chain carries TRBV5-4 and TRBJ2-1, with D possibly being TRBD2 (5 bases). The CDR3 has 16 residues. Germline loops: CDR1 SGHNT, CDR2 YYREEE (reference sequence). V was cut by 0 bases and J by 4 bases, with 14 bases left in between. The CDR3 loop is CASSLVRTGDYNEQFF. The CDR3 coding sequence is TGTGCCAGCAGCTTGGTGCGGACTGGAGATTACAATGAGCAGTTCTTC. The full variable domain, completed using reference TRBV5-4 and TRBJ2-1, is ETGVTQSPTHLIKTRGQQVTLRCSSQSGHNTVSWYQQALGQGPQFIFQYYREEENGRGNFPPRFSGLQFPNYSSELNVNALELDDSALYLCASSLVRTGDYNEQFFGPGTRLTVL.

The chain combines TRBV28 with TRBJ1-3; TRBD1 is a possible D gene (5 bases). Germline loops: CDR1 MDHEN, CDR2 SYDVKM. V gave up 7 bases and J gave up 4 bases, with 11 bases separating them. The CDR3 loop spans 13 amino acids. The CDR3 DNA is TGTGCCAGCAAAGACAGCCGAGGAAACACCATATATTTT. Amino acid sequence: CASKDSRGNTIYF.

In its sample, this clonotype was seen many times. V usage is TRBV7-9 and J usage is TRBJ1-1; no clear D. This CDR3 is built from 14 residues. With 4 bases removed from V and 6 bases from J, the gap between germline ends came to 15 bases. Germline values: CDR1 SEHNR, CDR2 FQNEAQ (reference sequence). The CDR3, as DNA: TGTGCCAGCAGCTCCCCAAGTGAATTCGCTGAAGCTTTCTTT. This translates into CASSSPSEFAEAFF. The complete variable domain, with remaining parts taken from reference TRBV7-9 and TRBJ1-1, reads DTGVSQNPRHKITKRGQNVTFRCDPISEHNRLYWYRQTLGQGPEFLTYFQNEAQLEKSRLLSDRFSAERPKGSFSTLEIQRTEQGDSAMYLCASSSPSEFAEAFFGQGTRLTVV.

V is TRBV30 and J is TRBJ2-3, with TRBD1 matching 9 bases. Trimming removed 4 bases from V and 7 bases from J; junction bases left unmatched: 12. Germline V gene lookup returns CDR1 GTSNPN and CDR2 SVGIG (reference sequence). CDR3 size: 15 residues. CDR3 residues: CAWNQQGAFSNTQYF. In nucleotides, the CDR3 is TGTGCCTGGAACCAACAGGGGGCCTTTTCTAATACGCAGTATTTT.

V gene TRBV18 combines with J gene TRBJ1-2, with a possible D match to TRBD1 (6 bases). The CDR3 runs to 15 residues. V was cut by 2 bases and J by 4 bases, with 14 bases left in between. Germline-derived CDR1 and CDR2 are KGHSH and LQKENI. CDR3 sequence reads: CASSPGGRTAYGYTF. The CDR3 DNA sequence: TGTGCCAGCTCACCAGGGGGTCGGACAGCCTATGGCTACACCTTC.

This clonotype occurred many times. J is TRBJ2-3 and V is TRBV4-2; TRBD2 agrees at 7 bases. V lost 1 base, J lost 5 bases, and 12 bases stayed unmatched. The CDR3 covers 17 residues. Germline loops: CDR1 LGHNA, CDR2 YNFKEQ. The CDR3 protein is CASSQVSGSSPVDTQYF. The DNA for the CDR3 is TGTGCCAGCAGCCAAGTTAGCGGGTCCTCCCCCGTAGATACGCAGTATTTT.

On this clonotype itself: This could be a read error, since a much larger clone is one nucleotide away. The rearrangement joins TRBV7-6 to TRBJ2-7, with unresolved D. In germline, CDR1 is SGHVS, CDR2 FNYEAQ. The CDR3 is 14 amino acids. Trimming took off 0 bases at V and 2 bases at J, with 8 bases between the two ends. CDR3 loop: CASSLAETTYEQYF. Written as DNA, the CDR3 is TGTGCCAGCAGCTTAGCCGAGACGACCTACGAGCAGTACTTC. Full variable domain (missing parts from reference TRBV7-6 and TRBJ2-7): GAGVSQSPRYKVTKRGQDVALRCDPISGHVSLYWYRQALGQGPEFLTYFNYEAQQDKSGLPNDRFSAERPEGSISTLTIQRTEQRDSAMYRCASSLAETTYEQYFGPGTRLTVT.

This clonotype appeared many times. This chain links TRBV7-8 with TRBJ1-5, with a possible D match to TRBD1 (5 bases). Germline CDR1 SGHVS, CDR2 FQNEAQ. The CDR3 is made up of 16 amino acids. V lost 1 base and J 5 bases, leaving 15 bases between the germline ends. CDR3 region: CASSLEVLEGDQPQHF. As DNA, the CDR3 is TGTGCCAGCAGCTTAGAAGTACTGGAAGGGGATCAGCCCCAGCATTTT.

Remarks on this clonotype: The junction departs from the called germline gene at one end, perhaps through a read error. CDR3 in DNA: TGTCCCAGCAGCCCCATTCCCGAAAGCTCTGGAAACACCATATATTTT. This encodes CPSSPIPESSGNTIYF. The gene calls are TRBV5-6 and TRBJ1-3; D is undetermined. From germline, CDR1 is SGHDT and CDR2 YYEEEE. The CDR3 sequence is 16 residues long.

This clonotype was counted only a few times. The CDR3 protein is CASRAASGSSYNEQFF. In nucleotides, the CDR3 is TGTGCCAGCAGAGCAGCTAGCGGGAGCTCCTACAATGAGCAGTTCTTC. V is TRBV27 and J is TRBJ2-1; 10 bases align to TRBD2. CDR3 length: 16 amino acids. Germline values: CDR1 MNHEY, CDR2 SMNVEV (reference sequence). V was pared by 6 bases and J by 0 bases, with 5 bases of the junction left unmatched.

The rearrangement joins TRBV13 to TRBJ2-1, with 7 bases identical to TRBD1. V gave up 5 bases and J gave up 2 bases; unmatched junction bases: 6. The germline V gene has CDR1 PRHDT and CDR2 FYEKMQ (reference sequence). The length of the CDR3 is 15 residues. DNA for the CDR3: TGTGCCAGCAGCCGAACAGGGGAAGCCTACAATGAGCAGTTCTTC. The encoded protein is CASSRTGEAYNEQFF.

This clonotype appeared a few times. The chain is built from TRBV27 and TRBJ2-7; 11 bases agree with TRBD2. In germline, CDR1 is MNHEY, CDR2 SMNVEV (reference sequence). The CDR3 totals 16 residues. After removal of 7 bases from V and 3 bases from J, the junction contained 11 bases not matched to a gene. Here the CDR3 reads CASTKSPGTSGYEQYF. The CDR3 DNA reads TGTGCCAGCACCAAATCCCCCGGGACTAGCGGCTACGAGCAGTACTTC.

There are many counts of this clonotype. The chain carries TRBV7-8 and TRBJ2-3, with D hard to call. V dropped 5 bases and J dropped 4 bases, with 19 bases sitting between them. CDR1 SGHVS and CDR2 FQNEAQ come from the germline V gene. The CDR3 is made up of 16 amino acids. The CDR3 bases are TGTGCCAGCAGCGATCGAGCCAACGAGCTGGCAGATACGCAGTATTTT. This codes for CASSDRANELADTQYF.

This clonotype has more than one count but fewer than ten. The CDR3 sequence is CASSDSPLGGGYTEAFF. CDR3 nucleotide sequence: TGTGCCAGCAGTGACTCCCCTTTGGGGGGGGGGTACACTGAAGCTTTCTTT. This sequence joins TRBV6-4 and TRBJ1-1, with D perhaps TRBD1 (5 bases). CDR3 size: 17 residues. V lost 0 bases and J lost 3, with 17 bases in between. The germline V gene has CDR1 MRHNA and CDR2 SNTAGT.

This clonotype was counted at least ten times. V is TRBV7-9 and J is TRBJ1-5, with D tentatively TRBD1 (6 bases). The CDR3 sequence is 17 residues long. V was clipped by 0 bases and J by 0 bases, with 12 bases between them. Germline V gene data show CDR1 as SEHNR and CDR2 as FQNEAQ (reference sequence). In nucleotides, the CDR3 is TGTGCCAGCAGCTTAGCGCTACAGGGCTATAGCAATCAGCCCCAGCATTTT. This gives the protein CASSLALQGYSNQPQHF.

Details on this clonotype: The conserved phenylalanine or tryptophan normally closing the CDR3 is absent here, so this likely arose from a read error. This CDR3 reads CASSPTTSGMIVQFL. DNA of the CDR3: TGTGCCAGCTCACCGACGACTAGCGGGATGATTGTGCAGTTCTTA. The chain couples TRBV18 to TRBJ2-1; 11 bases fit TRBD2. The V segment lost 3 bases and the J segment 12 bases; nucleotides outside the gene matches: 10. The CDR3 has 15 residues. The germline CDR1 and CDR2 sequences are KGHSH and LQKENI.

This clonotype was counted ten times or more. The CDR3 loop reads CASSFQGRDSNQPQHF. The CDR3 bases are TGTGCCAGCAGCTTCCAGGGGAGGGATAGCAATCAGCCCCAGCATTTT. The V call is TRBV27, the J call TRBJ1-5; D might be TRBD1 (6 bases). V was shortened by 6 bases and J by 0 bases, with 15 bases between the two germline ends. Per the germline V gene, CDR1 is MNHEY and CDR2 is SMNVEV (reference sequence). The CDR3 runs 16 residues.

This clonotype has at least ten counts. The genes are TRBV3-1 and TRBJ2-7, with TRBD2 identical over 8 bases. With 6 bases clipped from V and 0 bases from J, the junction kept 7 bases outside the gene matches. The CDR3 extends over 15 amino acids. The V gene's germline CDR1 is LGHDT and CDR2 YNNKEL (reference sequence). The CDR3 reads CASRSTSGSSYEQYF. The DNA of the CDR3 is TGTGCCAGCAGATCTACTAGCGGTAGCTCCTACGAGCAGTACTTC.

At least ten counts were recorded for this clonotype. J is TRBJ1-6 and V is TRBV6-5; 7 bases align to TRBD1. The J segment lost 0 bases and the V segment lost 4 bases, leaving 9 bases of the junction unmatched. CDR3 length equals 18 residues. Germline V gene sequence: CDR1 MNHEY, CDR2 SVGAGI. The CDR3 sequence is CASSSLTGPHSYNSPLHF. The CDR3 DNA reads as TGTGCCAGCAGTTCCCTGACAGGGCCCCACTCCTATAATTCACCCCTCCACTTT.